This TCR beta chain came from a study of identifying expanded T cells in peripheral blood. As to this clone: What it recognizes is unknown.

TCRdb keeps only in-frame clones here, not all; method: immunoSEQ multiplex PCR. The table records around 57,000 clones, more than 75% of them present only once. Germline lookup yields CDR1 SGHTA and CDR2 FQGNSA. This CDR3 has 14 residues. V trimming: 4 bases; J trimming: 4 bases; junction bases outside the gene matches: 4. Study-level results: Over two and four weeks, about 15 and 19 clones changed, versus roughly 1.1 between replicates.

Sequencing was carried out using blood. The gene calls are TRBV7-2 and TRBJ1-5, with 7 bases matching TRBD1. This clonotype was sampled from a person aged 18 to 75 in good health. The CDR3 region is CASSSGQRNQPQHF. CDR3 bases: TGTGCCAGCAGCTCGGGACAGCGAAATCAGCCCCAGCATTTT.